The next 4 T cell receptor beta chains were all read from a single sample in a study of identical twins. MiXCR, applied by TCRdb to the 5' RACE reads, yields one record per CDR3 protein. The sample carries approximately 300,000 distinct CDR3 sequences, around 9.7% recorded once. These data were likewise used in another study, on yellow fever vaccine responses in identical twins.

Sample: CD8+ T cells sorted from blood. These receptors all stem from a young woman in good health.

J is TRBJ2-1 and V is TRBV19, with D perhaps matching TRBD2 (6 bases). CDR1 and CDR2 from the germline V gene are LNHDA and SQIVND (reference sequence). The CDR3 length is 10 residues. Trimming removed 8 bases from V and 8 bases from J, with 7 bases in between. The CDR3 DNA reads TGTGCCAGTGGGACTCATGAGCAGTTCTTC. This codes for CASGTHEQFF. The full variable domain, completed using reference TRBV19 and TRBJ2-1, is DGGITQSPKYLFRKEGQNVTLSCEQNLNHDAMYWYRQDPGQGLRLIYYSQIVNDFQKGDIAEGYSVSREKKESFPLTVTSAQKNPTAFYLCASGTHEQFFGPGTRLTVL.

This clonotype was counted ten times or more. V gene TRBV5-1 combines with J gene TRBJ1-2; D is possibly TRBD1 (5 bases). The CDR3 spans 17 residues. Germline values: CDR1 SGHRS, CDR2 YFSETQ. Trimming shortened V by 3 bases and J by 5 bases, and 23 bases separated the two germline ends. The CDR3 reads CASSSGFDEGRWYGYTF. CDR3 coding DNA: TGCGCCAGCAGCTCGGGTTTCGACGAGGGGCGCTGGTATGGCTACACCTTC.

This clonotype was counted a few times. J is TRBJ2-7 and V is TRBV27, with 15 positions matching TRBD2. V dropped 6 bases and J dropped 0; count of bases not matched to a gene: 9. Per germline, CDR1 MNHEY and CDR2 SMNVEV (reference sequence). The CDR3 loop spans 18 amino acids. The chain's CDR3 is CASRAGTSGRRSSYEQYF. DNA for the CDR3: TGTGCCAGCAGAGCCGGGACTAGCGGGAGGAGGAGCTCCTACGAGCAGTACTTC.

This clonotype was seen at least ten times. This chain links TRBV3-1 with TRBJ2-5; D is ambiguous. V was shortened by 2 bases and J by 3 bases, with 10 bases between the two germline ends. The length of the CDR3 is 14 residues. The germline CDR1 and CDR2 sequences are LGHDT and YNNKEL (reference sequence). The chain's CDR3 is CASSQRRAEETQYF. The CDR3 region has the DNA TGTGCCAGCAGCCAACGAAGGGCGGAAGAGACCCAGTACTTC.